This TCR beta chain was sequenced in a study of T cell responses to AZD1222 COVID-19 vaccine. Germline V gene data show CDR1 as SGHRS and CDR2 as YFSETQ. V was shortened by 2 bases and J by 4 bases, with 17 bases between the two germline ends. CDR3 length: 16 amino acids. TCRdb's table, derived via immunoSEQ multiplex PCR, lists solely in-frame clones and lacks some. The table records 95,000 to 150,000 clones, around 85% of them present only once. The gene calls are TRBV5-1 and TRBJ2-3; possible D gene TRBD1, 6 bases. The receptor comes from an adult in good health. The material sequenced was peripheral blood, taken on day 0 of AZD1222 vaccination. The CDR3 DNA is TGCGCCAGCAGCTTTGACCCACCTACAGGGCCAGATACGCAGTATTTT. Protein sequence: CASSFDPPTGPDTQYF.